This T cell receptor beta chain is drawn from a study of blood T cell repertoires in COVID-19. The CDR3 contains 17 residues. Trimming pared 0 bases from V and 3 bases from J, leaving 16 bases between. From germline, CDR1 is SGDLS and CDR2 YYNGEE. Individuals drawn from about two dozen US areas were about 18 to 95 years old. Sequencing was performed with immunoSEQ multiplex PCR; in TCRdb, only in-frame clones are kept and a portion is missing. The table includes 310,000 or so clones, roughly 90% detected once. The sequenced material came from PBMCs or T cells enriched from blood (not recorded which). The chain couples TRBV9 to TRBJ2-1; D perhaps matches TRBD2 (5 bases). The clonotype was recovered from a young woman who had recovered from COVID-19. The CDR3 nucleotides are TGTGCCAGCAGCGTAGGATCGGGAAAAGTGGGCTACAATGAGCAGTTCTTC. It is translated as CASSVGSGKVGYNEQFF.